A selection of T cell receptor beta chains follows, all from one sample in a study of T cell repertoires in cytomegalovirus infection. These receptors have no known antigen. MiXCR, run by TCRdb on the reads, gives a single entry per CDR3 protein. This table has about 470,000 distinct CDR3 sequences, about 44% appearing once. The material was cultured PBMCs, obtained from culture after CMV antigen stimulation. These receptors were obtained from a human donor in good health (CMV status not recorded). Some clones in this sample may be carry-over from other donors' samples. CDR3s leave out the opening cysteine and the closing phenylalanine or tryptophan. Each record gives: J gene, V gene, D gene, CDR3 protein. The D gene is left open where the match is weak.

TRBJ1-1 TRBV12-3/TRBV12-4 . ASSSPGHPNTEAF
TRBJ2-2 TRBV6-2/TRBV6-3 TRBD1 ASSRPRGQNGELF
TRBJ2-1 TRBV4-1 TRBD2 ASRWTSGGYGEQF
TRBJ2-3 TRBV7-6 TRBD2 ASSSSGGRSTDTQY
TRBJ2-1 TRBV7-9 . ASSLVGGDSYNEQF
TRBJ2-5 TRBV7-2 . ASSLSRETQY
TRBJ2-7 TRBV12-3/TRBV12-4 TRBD1 ASSDPGQGYEQY
TRBJ1-6 TRBV7-6 . ASSPDNNSPLH
TRBJ2-5 TRBV7-2 TRBD2 ASSYVGGETQY
TRBJ2-5 TRBV7-2 TRBD2 ASSPGLAGDQETQY
TRBJ2-6 TRBV6-8 . ASSQENPSGANVLT
TRBJ1-5 TRBV20-1 . SAGAYPGAQH
TRBJ2-3 TRBV29-1 TRBD2 SVERLAGQNRADTQY
TRBJ2-7 TRBV7-2 . ASSLRTHEQY
TRBJ1-1 TRBV15 TRBD1 ATSRDRILVGQGISEAF
TRBJ2-1 TRBV15 TRBD2 ATSPRTSGVEQF
TRBJ2-3 TRBV6-1 . ASSGGTRFLNTQY
TRBJ2-3 TRBV4-3 . ASSQEGGTAPDTQY
TRBJ2-1 TRBV19 TRBD2 ASSSTTRLAQNNEQF
TRBJ2-7 TRBV19 TRBD2 ASRKPSTAGVDEQY
TRBJ1-1 TRBV11-1 . ASSLVMNTEAF
TRBJ2-7 TRBV15 . ATSRDKQEQY
TRBJ1-2 TRBV12-3/TRBV12-4 . ASSLGSPGGRT
TRBJ1-4 TRBV7-6 . ASSSVGGAGEKLF
TRBJ1-2 TRBV5-4 . ASSLLGGFRGGYT
TRBJ1-1 TRBV7-6 . ASSLALGANTEAF
TRBJ2-1 TRBV7-2 . ASSLRSGTPKNEQF
TRBJ2-2 TRBV19 . ASSILQGTGELF
TRBJ2-5 TRBV3-1 TRBD1 AKGAARETQY
TRBJ1-3 TRBV6-5 TRBD1 ASRGGDSSSGNTIY
TRBJ1-6 TRBV12-3/TRBV12-4 . ASSLDTYNSPLH
TRBJ2-7 TRBV4-1 TRBD2 ASSLGGTGLAYEQY
TRBJ1-5 TRBV2 . ASSVVRTSNQPQH
TRBJ1-3 TRBV7-2 . ASSYQGSGNTIY
TRBJ1-2 TRBV7-2 TRBD1 ASSLETGVGYT
TRBJ1-2 TRBV7-2 . ASSFFLGYGYT
TRBJ1-5 TRBV7-8 . ASSLEAGYSNQPQH
TRBJ2-5 TRBV27 TRBD2 ASRSKSLAGETQY
TRBJ1-2 TRBV7-8 . ASSLVAGSHVYT
TRBJ2-5 TRBV6-2/TRBV6-3 . ASTGPLAETQY
TRBJ2-3 TRBV7-2 TRBD2 ASSLPFSGGASDTQY
TRBJ2-3 TRBV4-3 . ASSQDGGWGYTQY
TRBJ2-3 TRBV12-3/TRBV12-4 . ATTPPGQRTDTQY
TRBJ1-2 TRBV5-4 TRBD1 ASSERTGESYGYT